The present T cell receptor beta chain was sequenced within a study of T cell repertoires in cytomegalovirus infection. Overall study context: Used in the study were CMV epitopes, some recently identified and HLA-C-restricted, others well-studied and HLA-B-restricted. Overall study results and limits: Dominant in the ex vivo response were TCR beta clonotypes restricted by HLA-C and specific for CMV.

TCRdb recomputed calls from the reads with MiXCR, one row per CDR3 protein. The table includes roughly 730,000 distinct CDR3 sequences, 33% detected once. This clonotype was seen a handful of times. Its target is not known. The V and J ends lost 6 bases and 5 bases, in that order; junction bases with no gene match: 5. This CDR3 is 14 amino acids long. Looked up from germline, CDR1 is MNHEY and CDR2 is SVGAGI. Specimen: cultured PBMCs, collected from culture after CMV antigen stimulation. The receptor was derived from a human donor in good health (CMV status not recorded). Some clones in this sample may be carry-over from other donors' samples. V and J are TRBV6-5 and TRBJ2-7; TRBD1 agrees at 12 bases. The DNA of the CDR3 is TGTGCCAGCAGCGGGGACAGGGGGCGCGACGAGCAGTACTTC. Its protein is CASSGDRGRDEQYF.